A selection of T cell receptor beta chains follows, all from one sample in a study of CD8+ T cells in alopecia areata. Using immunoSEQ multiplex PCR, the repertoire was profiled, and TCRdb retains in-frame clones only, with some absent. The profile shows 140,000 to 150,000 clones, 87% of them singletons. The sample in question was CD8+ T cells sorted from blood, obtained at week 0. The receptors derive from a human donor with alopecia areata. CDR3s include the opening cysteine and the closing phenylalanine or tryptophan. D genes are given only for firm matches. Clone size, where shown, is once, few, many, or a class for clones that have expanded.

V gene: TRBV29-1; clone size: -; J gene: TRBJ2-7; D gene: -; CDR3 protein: CSVEMDTYEQYF; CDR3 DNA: TGCAGCGTTGAAATGGATACGTACGAGCAGTACTTC
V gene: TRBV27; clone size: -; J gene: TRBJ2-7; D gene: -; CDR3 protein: CASSHIGGEQYF; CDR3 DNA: TGTGCCAGCAGCCACATAGGGGGCGAGCAGTACTTC
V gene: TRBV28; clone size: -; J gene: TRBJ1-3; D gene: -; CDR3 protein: CASSLTGSGNTIYF; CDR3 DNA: TGTGCCAGCAGTTTAACAGGCTCTGGAAACACCATATATTTT
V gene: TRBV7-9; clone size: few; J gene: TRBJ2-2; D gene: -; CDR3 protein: CASSLPERRLNTGELFF; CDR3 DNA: TGTGCCAGCAGCCTACCCGAAAGGCGCCTGAACACCGGGGAGCTGTTTTTT
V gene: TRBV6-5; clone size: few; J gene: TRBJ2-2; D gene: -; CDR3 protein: CASIEGLSGELFF; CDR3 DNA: TGTGCCAGCATTGAGGGACTTTCCGGGGAGCTGTTTTTT
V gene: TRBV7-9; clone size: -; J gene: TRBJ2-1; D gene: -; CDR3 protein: CASSPTGSSGLKDEQFF; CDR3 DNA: TGTGCCAGCAGCCCGACAGGTTCTAGCGGCCTCAAGGATGAGCAGTTCTTC
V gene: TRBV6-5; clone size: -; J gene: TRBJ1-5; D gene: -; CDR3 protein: CASSYNVGVAQHF; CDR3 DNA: TGTGCCAGCAGTTACAACGTTGGGGTGGCCCAGCATTTT
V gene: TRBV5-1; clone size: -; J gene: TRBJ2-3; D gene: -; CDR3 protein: CASSPDPGHKIADTQYF; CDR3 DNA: TGCGCCAGCAGCCCGGACCCGGGACACAAAATCGCCGATACGCAGTATTTT
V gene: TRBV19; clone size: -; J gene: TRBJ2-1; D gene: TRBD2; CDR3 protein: CASSLGLANYGNEQFF; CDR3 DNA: TGTGCCAGTAGTCTGGGACTAGCCAATTACGGCAATGAGCAGTTCTTC
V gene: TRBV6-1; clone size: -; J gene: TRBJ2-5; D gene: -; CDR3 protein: CASSEAPRGAETQYF; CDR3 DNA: TGTGCCAGCAGTGAAGCACCTAGAGGGGCAGAGACCCAGTACTTC
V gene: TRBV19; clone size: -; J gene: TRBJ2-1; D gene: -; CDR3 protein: CASLGNEQFF; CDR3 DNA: TGTGCCAGCCTGGGGAATGAGCAGTTCTTC
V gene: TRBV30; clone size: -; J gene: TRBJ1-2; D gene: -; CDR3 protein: CAWSEGNHGYTF; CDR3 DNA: TGTGCCTGGAGTGAGGGAAACCATGGCTACACCTTC
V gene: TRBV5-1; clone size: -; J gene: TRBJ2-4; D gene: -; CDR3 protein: CASSPGEAAVDIQYF; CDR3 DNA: TGCGCCAGCAGCCCCGGAGAGGCGGCGGTAGACATTCAGTACTTC
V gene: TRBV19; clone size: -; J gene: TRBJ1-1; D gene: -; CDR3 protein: CASSNRGALTEAFF; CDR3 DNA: TGTGCCAGTAGTAATCGGGGTGCATTAACTGAAGCTTTCTTT
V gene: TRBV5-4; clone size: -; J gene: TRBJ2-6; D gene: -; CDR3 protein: CASSLITDGANVLTF; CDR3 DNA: TGTGCCAGCAGCTTGATAACAGACGGGGCCAACGTCCTGACTTTC
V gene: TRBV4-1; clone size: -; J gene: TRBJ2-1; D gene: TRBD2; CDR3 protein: CASSAKTSPTYNEQFF; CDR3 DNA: TGCGCCAGCAGCGCAAAGACTAGCCCTACCTACAATGAGCAGTTCTTC
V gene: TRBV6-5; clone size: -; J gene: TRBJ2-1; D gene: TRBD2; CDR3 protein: CASSYSTGTSLWEQFF; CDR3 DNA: TGTGCCAGCAGTTACTCCACCGGGACTAGCCTCTGGGAGCAGTTCTTC
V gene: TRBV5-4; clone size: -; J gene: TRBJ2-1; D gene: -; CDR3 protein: CASSLGDTPNEQFF; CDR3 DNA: TGTGCCAGCAGCTTGGGTGATACGCCCAATGAGCAGTTCTTC
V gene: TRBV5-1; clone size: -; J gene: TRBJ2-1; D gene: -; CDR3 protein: CASSLEIFRDRQFF; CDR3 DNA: TGCGCCAGCAGCCTGGAGATCTTCCGGGACCGGCAGTTCTTC
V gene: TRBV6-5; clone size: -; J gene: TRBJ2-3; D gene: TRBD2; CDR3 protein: CASSLGLATDTQYF; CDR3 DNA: TGTGCCAGCAGTCTGGGACTAGCGACAGATACGCAGTATTTT
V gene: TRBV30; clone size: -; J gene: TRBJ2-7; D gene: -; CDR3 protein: CAWSASPGHEQYF; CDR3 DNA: TGTGCCTGGAGTGCCTCCCCGGGCCACGAGCAGTACTTC
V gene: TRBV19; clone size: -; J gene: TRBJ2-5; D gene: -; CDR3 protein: CASSIINQETQYF; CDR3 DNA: TGTGCCAGTAGTATAATCAACCAAGAGACCCAGTACTTC
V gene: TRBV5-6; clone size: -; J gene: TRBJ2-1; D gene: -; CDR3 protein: CASSQGGNEQFF; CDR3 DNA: TGTGCCAGCAGCCAAGGAGGTAATGAGCAGTTCTTC
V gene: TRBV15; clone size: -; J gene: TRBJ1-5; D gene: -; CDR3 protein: CATSRDRGSVGQPQHF; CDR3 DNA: TGTGCCACCAGCAGAGACCGGGGTTCAGTTGGTCAGCCCCAGCATTTT
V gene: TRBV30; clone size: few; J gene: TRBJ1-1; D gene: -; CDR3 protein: CAWTRGLEAFF; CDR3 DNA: TGTGCCTGGACGCGGGGGCTTGAAGCTTTCTTT
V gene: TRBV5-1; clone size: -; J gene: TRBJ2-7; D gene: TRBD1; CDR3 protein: CASSIDVTGPEQYF; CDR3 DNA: TGCGCCAGCAGCATCGACGTGACAGGGCCCGAGCAGTACTTC
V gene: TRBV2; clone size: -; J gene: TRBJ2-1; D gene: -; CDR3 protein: CASRREDGGRFPPNEQFF; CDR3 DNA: TGTGCCAGCAGACGCGAGGACGGGGGTCGGTTTCCCCCCAATGAGCAGTTCTTC
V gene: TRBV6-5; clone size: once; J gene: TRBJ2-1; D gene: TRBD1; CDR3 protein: CASSYSGQEGNEQFF; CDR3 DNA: TGTGCCAGCAGTTATTCCGGACAGGAAGGCAATGAGCAGTTCTTC
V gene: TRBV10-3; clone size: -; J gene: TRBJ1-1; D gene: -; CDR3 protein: CAISGGNTEAFF; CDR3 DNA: TGTGCCATCAGTGGGGGAAACACTGAAGCTTTCTTT
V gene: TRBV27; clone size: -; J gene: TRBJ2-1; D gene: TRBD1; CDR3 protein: CASMGQGRWEQFF; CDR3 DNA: TGTGCCAGCATGGGACAGGGAAGGTGGGAGCAGTTCTTC
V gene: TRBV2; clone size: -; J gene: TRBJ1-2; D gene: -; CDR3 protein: CASPPRSWGYTF; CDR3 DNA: TGTGCCAGCCCTCCTAGGTCGTGGGGCTACACCTTC
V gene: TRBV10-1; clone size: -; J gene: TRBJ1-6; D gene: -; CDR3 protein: CASQASGNSPLHF; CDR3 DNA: TGCGCCAGTCAGGCCTCAGGGAATTCACCCCTCCACTTT
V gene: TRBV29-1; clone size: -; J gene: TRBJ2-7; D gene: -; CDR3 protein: CSVEDLGNEQYF; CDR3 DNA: TGCAGCGTTGAAGATCTTGGGAACGAGCAGTACTTC
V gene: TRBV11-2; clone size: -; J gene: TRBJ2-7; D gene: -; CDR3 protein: CASSLRSVSYEQYF; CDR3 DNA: TGTGCCAGCAGCTTACGTTCAGTCTCCTACGAGCAGTACTTC
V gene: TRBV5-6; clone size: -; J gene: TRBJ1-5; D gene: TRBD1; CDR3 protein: CASSRQGWNQPQHF; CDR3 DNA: TGTGCCAGCAGCCGACAGGGGTGGAATCAGCCCCAGCATTTT
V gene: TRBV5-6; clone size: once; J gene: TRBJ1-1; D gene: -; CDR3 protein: CASSFGVEDTEAFF; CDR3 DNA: TGTGCCAGCAGCTTCGGGGTGGAGGACACTGAAGCTTTCTTT
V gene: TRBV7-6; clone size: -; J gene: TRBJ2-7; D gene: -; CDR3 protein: CASSLELAASYEQYF; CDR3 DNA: TGTGCCAGCAGCTTAGAGTTGGCCGCGTCCTACGAGCAGTACTTC
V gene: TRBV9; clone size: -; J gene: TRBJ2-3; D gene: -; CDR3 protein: CASSVVGTPDLSTDTQYF; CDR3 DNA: TGTGCCAGCAGCGTAGTCGGGACGCCTGATTTGAGCACAGATACGCAGTATTTT
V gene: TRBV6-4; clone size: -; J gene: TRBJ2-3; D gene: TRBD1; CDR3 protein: CASSAEPGQGADTQYF; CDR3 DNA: TGTGCCAGCAGTGCAGAACCGGGACAGGGGGCAGATACGCAGTATTTT
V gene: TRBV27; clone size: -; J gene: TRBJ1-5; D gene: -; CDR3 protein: CASSLQGGNQPQHF; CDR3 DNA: TGTGCCAGCAGTCTCCAGGGCGGCAATCAGCCCCAGCATTTT
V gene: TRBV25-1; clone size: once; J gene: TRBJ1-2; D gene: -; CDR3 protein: CASSDRQAEGSMTF; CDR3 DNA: TGTGCCAGCAGTGATCGTCAAGCCGAGGGGTCTATGACCTTC
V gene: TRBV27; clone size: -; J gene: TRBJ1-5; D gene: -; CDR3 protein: CASSLVAGYGDQPQHF; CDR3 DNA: TGTGCCAGCAGTTTAGTTGCAGGGTACGGTGATCAGCCCCAGCATTTT
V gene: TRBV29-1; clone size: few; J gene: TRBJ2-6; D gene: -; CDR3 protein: CSVRTLGANVLTF; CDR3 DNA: TGCAGCGTTCGGACCCTCGGGGCCAACGTCCTGACTTTC
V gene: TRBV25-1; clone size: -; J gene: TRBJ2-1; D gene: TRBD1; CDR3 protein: CASSTGVSYNEQFF; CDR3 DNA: TGTGCCAGCAGTACAGGGGTGTCCTACAATGAGCAGTTCTTC
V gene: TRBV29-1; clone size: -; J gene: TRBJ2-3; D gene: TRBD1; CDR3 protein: CSVVGTDTTKGPDTQYF; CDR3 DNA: TGCAGCGTTGTAGGGACAGACACTACTAAGGGGCCGGATACGCAGTATTTT
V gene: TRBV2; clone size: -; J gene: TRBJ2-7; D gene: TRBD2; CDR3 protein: CASLSLAGVKGEQYF; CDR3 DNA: TGTGCCAGCCTGTCCCTAGCGGGAGTAAAAGGCGAGCAGTACTTC
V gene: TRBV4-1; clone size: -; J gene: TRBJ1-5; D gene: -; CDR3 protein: CASSHWEGPLGNQPQHF; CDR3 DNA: TGCGCCAGCAGCCATTGGGAGGGGCCCCTGGGCAATCAGCCCCAGCATTTT
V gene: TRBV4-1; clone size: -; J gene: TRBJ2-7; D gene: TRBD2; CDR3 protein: CASSQEPSGNYEQYF; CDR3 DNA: TGCGCCAGCAGCCAAGAACCTAGCGGGAATTACGAGCAGTACTTC
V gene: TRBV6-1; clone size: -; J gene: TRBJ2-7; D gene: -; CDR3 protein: CASSEFGHGLSGEQYF; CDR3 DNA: TGTGCCAGCAGTGAATTTGGTCACGGGCTATCGGGAGAGCAGTACTTC
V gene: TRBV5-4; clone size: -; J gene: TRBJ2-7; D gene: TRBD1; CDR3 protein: CASSLRDSIHEQYF; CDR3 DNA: TGTGCCAGCAGCTTGAGGGACAGCATCCACGAGCAGTACTTC
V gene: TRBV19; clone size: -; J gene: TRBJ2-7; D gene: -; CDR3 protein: CASSMGGPNEQYF; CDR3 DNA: TGTGCCAGTAGTATGGGCGGCCCCAACGAGCAGTACTTC
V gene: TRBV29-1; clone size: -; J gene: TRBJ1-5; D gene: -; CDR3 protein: CSVGGGQAGQPQHF; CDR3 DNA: TGCAGCGTTGGTGGGGGCCAGGCCGGTCAGCCCCAGCATTTT